Below, 5 T cell receptor beta chains from the same sample are listed, as sequenced in a study of blood T cell repertoires in COVID-19. The repertoire was sequenced with immunoSEQ multiplex PCR; TCRdb's copy has only in-frame clones and lacks some. Among some 250,000 clones listed, roughly nine tenths were seen once. Sequencing was performed on peripheral blood. These receptors came from a man aged 55 to 69 with acute or convalescent COVID-19.

To note about this clone: Other nucleotide sequences in the sample specify the same CDR3. The chain employs TRBV10-3 and TRBJ2-7, with D perhaps TRBD1 (6 bases). This CDR3 contains 13 residues. CDR1 and CDR2 from the germline V gene are ENHRY and SYGVKD. The V end lost 2 bases, the J end lost 3 bases, and 8 bases lay between the germline ends. CDR3 sequence (DNA): TGTGCCATCAGTGAGGGACAGCGCTACGAGCAGTACTTC. Translated, it gives CAISEGQRYEQYF.

This clone appeared a single time. V is TRBV27 and J is TRBJ2-5; the match to TRBD2 covers 15 bases. Germline-derived CDR1 and CDR2 are MNHEY and SMNVEV (reference sequence). V gave up 8 bases and J gave up 2 bases; unmatched junction bases: 9. The CDR3 is 17 residues long. In DNA form, the CDR3 reads TGTGCCAGCCGCCGGGGACTAGCGGGGGGCCTTCAAGAGACCCAGTACTTC. It is translated as CASRRGLAGGLQETQYF.

The chain combines TRBV28 with TRBJ1-2; D remains ambiguous. Germline CDR1 is MDHEN and CDR2 is SYDVKM. V was pared by 8 bases and J by 2 bases, with 9 bases between. This CDR3 spans 12 amino acids. CDR3: CASQRANYGYTF. The CDR3 DNA reads as TGTGCCAGCCAGAGGGCAAACTATGGCTACACCTTC.

V gene TRBV25-1 combines with J gene TRBJ1-5, with D perhaps TRBD1 (6 bases). The CDR3 has 12 amino acids. Germline assignment: CDR1 MGHDK and CDR2 SYGVNS. V shed 6 bases and J shed 6 bases, with 9 bases lying between them. The CDR3 region has the DNA TGTGCCAGCAGACAGGGTACTCAGCCCCAGCATTTT. Its protein product is CASRQGTQPQHF.

V gene TRBV5-1 combines with J gene TRBJ1-4, with 8 bases fitting TRBD1. The trim removed 0 bases at V and 3 bases at J, leaving 7 bases unmatched. Germline V gene lookup returns CDR1 SGHRS and CDR2 YFSETQ. The CDR3 consists of 17 residues. CDR3 DNA sequence: TGCGCCAGCAGCTTGGCTAGGACAGGGTTGGCTAATGAAAAACTGTTTTTT. Its translation: CASSLARTGLANEKLFF. Combining the CDR3 with reference TRBV5-1 and TRBJ1-4 gives the whole variable domain KAGVTQTPRYLIKTRGQQVTLSCSPISGHRSVSWYQQTPGQGLQFLFEYFSETQRNKGNFPGRFSGRQFSNSRSEMNVSTLELGDSALYLCASSLARTGLANEKLFFGSGTQLSVL.